This T cell receptor beta chain stems from a study of identical twins. Whole-study findings and limits: High-abundance cord blood beta clonotypes had fewer insertions; memory repertoires showed none.

V dropped 4 bases and J dropped 3 bases, with 17 bases sitting between them. The CDR3 is 16 residues long. Germline CDR1 and CDR2: MNHEY and SMNVEV (reference sequence). This clonotype came up a few times. The antigen remains undetermined. TCRdb processed the 5' RACE reads anew with MiXCR; each CDR3 protein has one entry. The data show 250,000 to 300,000 distinct CDR3 sequences, approximately 8.3% seen once. The same data also contributed to another study, on yellow fever vaccine responses in identical twins.

The TCR sequence derives from a woman aged 18-29 years in good health. The chain uses TRBV27 and TRBJ2-3; TRBD1 or TRBD2 may be the D gene (6 bases each). Sequencing used CD8+ T cells sorted from blood. CDR3 DNA sequence: TGTGCCAGCAGTTCAGTGGGGGGCGTGATTACAGATACGCAGTATTTT. This sequence encodes CASSSVGGVITDTQYF.